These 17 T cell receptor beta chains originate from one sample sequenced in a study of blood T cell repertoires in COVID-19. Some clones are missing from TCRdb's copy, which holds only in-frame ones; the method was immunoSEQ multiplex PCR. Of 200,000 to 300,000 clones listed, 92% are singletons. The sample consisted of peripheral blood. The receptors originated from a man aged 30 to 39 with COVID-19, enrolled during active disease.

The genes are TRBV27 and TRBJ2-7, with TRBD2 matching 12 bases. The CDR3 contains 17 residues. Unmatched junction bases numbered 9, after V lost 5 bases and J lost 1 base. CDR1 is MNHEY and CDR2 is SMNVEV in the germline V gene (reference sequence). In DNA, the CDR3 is TGTGCCAGCAGTCCTTTAGCCCTAGCGGGGGGGTCCTACGAGCAGTACTTC. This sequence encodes CASSPLALAGGSYEQYF.

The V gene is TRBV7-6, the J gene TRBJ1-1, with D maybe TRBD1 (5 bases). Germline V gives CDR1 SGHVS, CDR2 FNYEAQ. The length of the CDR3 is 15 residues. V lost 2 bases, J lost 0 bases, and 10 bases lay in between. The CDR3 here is CASSLYAGMNTEAFF. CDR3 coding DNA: TGTGCCAGCAGCTTATATGCAGGGATGAACACTGAAGCTTTCTTT.

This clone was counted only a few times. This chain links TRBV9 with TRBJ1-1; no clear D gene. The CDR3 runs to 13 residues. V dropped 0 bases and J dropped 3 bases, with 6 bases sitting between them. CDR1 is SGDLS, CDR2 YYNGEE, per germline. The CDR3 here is CASSVGRYTEAFF. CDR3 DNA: TGTGCCAGCAGCGTAGGCAGGTACACTGAAGCTTTCTTT.

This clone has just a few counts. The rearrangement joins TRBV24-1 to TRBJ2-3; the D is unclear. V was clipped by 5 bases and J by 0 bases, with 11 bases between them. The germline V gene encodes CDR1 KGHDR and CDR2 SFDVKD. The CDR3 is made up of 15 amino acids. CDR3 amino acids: CATSAAGSSTDTQYF. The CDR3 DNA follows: TGTGCCACCAGTGCCGCAGGCAGTAGCACAGATACGCAGTATTTT.

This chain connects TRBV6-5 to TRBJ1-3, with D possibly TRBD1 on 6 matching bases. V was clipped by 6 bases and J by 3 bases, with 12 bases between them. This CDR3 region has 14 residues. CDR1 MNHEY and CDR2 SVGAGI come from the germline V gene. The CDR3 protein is CASRPPGVGNTIYF. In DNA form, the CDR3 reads TGTGCCAGCAGGCCCCCAGGGGTTGGAAACACCATATATTTT.

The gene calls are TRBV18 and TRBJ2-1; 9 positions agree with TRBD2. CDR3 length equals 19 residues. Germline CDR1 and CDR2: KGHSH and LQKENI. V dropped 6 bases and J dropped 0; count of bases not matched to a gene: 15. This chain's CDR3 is CASSNVVAGGLGSYNEQFF. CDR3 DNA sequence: TGTGCCAGCTCTAACGTGGTTGCGGGGGGGCTAGGCTCCTACAATGAGCAGTTCTTC.

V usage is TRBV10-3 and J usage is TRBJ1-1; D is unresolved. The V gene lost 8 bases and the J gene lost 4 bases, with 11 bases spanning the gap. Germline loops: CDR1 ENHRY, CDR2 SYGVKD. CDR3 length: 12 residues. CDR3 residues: CAIAGEFTEAFF. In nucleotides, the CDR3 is TGTGCCATCGCCGGGGAATTCACTGAAGCTTTCTTT.

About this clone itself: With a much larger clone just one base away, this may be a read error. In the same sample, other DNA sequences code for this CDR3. Here the CDR3 reads CSASSGHEQYF. The CDR3 bases are TGCAGTGCTAGTAGCGGTCACGAGCAGTACTTC. The chain has TRBV20-1 and TRBJ2-7, with D tentatively TRBD2 (6 bases). Per germline, CDR1 DFQATT and CDR2 SNEGSKA (reference sequence). The CDR3 length is 11 residues. The V end was cut by 3 bases, the J end by 5 bases, with 8 bases between.

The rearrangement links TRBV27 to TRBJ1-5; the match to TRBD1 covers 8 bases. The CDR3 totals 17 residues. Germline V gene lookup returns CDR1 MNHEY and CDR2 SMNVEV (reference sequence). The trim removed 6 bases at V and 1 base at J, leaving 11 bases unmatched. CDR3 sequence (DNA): TGTGCCAGCAGCCCCTGGCTGGACAGGGTGAGCAATCAGCCCCAGCATTTT. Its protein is CASSPWLDRVSNQPQHF.

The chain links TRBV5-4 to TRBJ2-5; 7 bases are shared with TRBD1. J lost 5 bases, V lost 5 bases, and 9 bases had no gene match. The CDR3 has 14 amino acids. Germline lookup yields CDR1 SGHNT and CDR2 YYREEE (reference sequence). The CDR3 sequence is CASRFNRGRETQYF. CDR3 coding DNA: TGTGCCAGCAGGTTTAACAGGGGTAGGGAGACCCAGTACTTC.

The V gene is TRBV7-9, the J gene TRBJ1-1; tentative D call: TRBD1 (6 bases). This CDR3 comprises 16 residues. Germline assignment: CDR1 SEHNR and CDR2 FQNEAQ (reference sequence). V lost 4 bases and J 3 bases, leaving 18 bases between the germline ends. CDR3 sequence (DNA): TGTGCCAGCAGCTCCAGGGAGGGGGGCGCGGACACTGAAGCTTTCTTT. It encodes CASSSREGGADTEAFF.

The CDR3 DNA is TGTGCCAGCAGTTACTCGAGGGGGGGGACTGAAGCTTTCTTT. It is translated as CASSYSRGGTEAFF. This chain connects TRBV6-5 to TRBJ1-1; D might be TRBD1 (6 bases). This CDR3 region has 14 residues. The germline V gene has CDR1 MNHEY and CDR2 SVGAGI. V lost 0 bases to trimming and J lost 5 bases, with 10 bases between them.

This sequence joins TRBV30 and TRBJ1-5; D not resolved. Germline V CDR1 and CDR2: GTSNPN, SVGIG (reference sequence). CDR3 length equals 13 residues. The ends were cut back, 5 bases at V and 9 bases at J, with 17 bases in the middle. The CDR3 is CAWGGPFRGPQHF. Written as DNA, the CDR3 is TGTGCCTGGGGTGGGCCATTTCGGGGGCCCCAGCATTTT. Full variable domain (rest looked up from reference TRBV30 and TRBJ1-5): SQTIHQWPATLVQPVGSPLSLECTVEGTSNPNLYWYRQAAGRGLQLLFYSVGIGQISSEVPQNLSASRPQDRQFILSSKKLLLSDSGFYLCAWGGPFRGPQHFGDGTRLSIL.

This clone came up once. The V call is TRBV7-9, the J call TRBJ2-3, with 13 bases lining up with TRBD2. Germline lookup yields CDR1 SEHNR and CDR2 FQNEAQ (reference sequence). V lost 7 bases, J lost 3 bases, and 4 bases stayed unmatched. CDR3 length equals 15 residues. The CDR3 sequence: CASTPGLAGTDTQYF. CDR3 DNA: TGTGCCAGCACCCCGGGACTAGCGGGGACAGATACGCAGTATTTT.

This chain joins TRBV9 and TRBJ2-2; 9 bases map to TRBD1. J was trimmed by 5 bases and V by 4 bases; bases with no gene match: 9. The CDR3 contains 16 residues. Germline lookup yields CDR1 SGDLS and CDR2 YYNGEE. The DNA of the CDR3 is TGTGCCAGCAGCCCCCGCGGGACAGGGATTACCGGGGAGCTGTTTTTT. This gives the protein CASSPRGTGITGELFF.

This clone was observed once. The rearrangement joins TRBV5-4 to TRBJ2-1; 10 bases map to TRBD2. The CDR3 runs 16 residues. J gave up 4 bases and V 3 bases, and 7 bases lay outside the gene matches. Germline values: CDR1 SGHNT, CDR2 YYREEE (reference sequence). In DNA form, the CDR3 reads TGTGCCAGCAGCTCAAAAAGCGGGGGGGTGTACAATGAGCAGTTCTTC. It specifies CASSSKSGGVYNEQFF.

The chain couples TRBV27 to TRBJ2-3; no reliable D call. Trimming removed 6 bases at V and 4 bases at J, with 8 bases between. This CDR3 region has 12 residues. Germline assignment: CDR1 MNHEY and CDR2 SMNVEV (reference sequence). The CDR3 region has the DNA TGTGCCAGCAGGACTCGTCCAGATACGCAGTATTTT. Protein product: CASRTRPDTQYF.